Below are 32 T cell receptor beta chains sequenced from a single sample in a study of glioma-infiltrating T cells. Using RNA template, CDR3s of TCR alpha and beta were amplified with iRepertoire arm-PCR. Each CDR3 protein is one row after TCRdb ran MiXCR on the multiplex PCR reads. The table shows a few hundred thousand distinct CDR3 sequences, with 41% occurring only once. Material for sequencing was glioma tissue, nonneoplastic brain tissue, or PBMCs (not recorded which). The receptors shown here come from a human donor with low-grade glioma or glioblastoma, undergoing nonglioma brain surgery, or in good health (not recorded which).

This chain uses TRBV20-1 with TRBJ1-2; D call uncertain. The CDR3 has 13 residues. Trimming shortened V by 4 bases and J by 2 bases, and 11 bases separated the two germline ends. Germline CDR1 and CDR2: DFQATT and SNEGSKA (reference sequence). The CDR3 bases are TGCAGTGCTATTCATCCACCAAACTATGGCTACACCTTC. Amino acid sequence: CSAIHPPNYGYTF.

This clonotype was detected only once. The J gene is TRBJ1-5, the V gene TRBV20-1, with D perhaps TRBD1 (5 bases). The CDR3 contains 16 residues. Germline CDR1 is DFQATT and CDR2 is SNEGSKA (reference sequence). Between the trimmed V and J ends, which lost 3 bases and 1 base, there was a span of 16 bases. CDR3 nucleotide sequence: TGCAGTGCTAGTACCGCGGGGGGTCGGAGCAATCAGCCCCAGCATTTT. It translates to CSASTAGGRSNQPQHF.

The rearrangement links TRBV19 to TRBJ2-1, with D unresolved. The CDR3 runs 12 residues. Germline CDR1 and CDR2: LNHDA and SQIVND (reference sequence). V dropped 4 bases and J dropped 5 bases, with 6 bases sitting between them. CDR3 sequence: CASSTKNNEQFF. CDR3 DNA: TGTGCCAGTAGTACAAAGAACAATGAGCAGTTCTTC.

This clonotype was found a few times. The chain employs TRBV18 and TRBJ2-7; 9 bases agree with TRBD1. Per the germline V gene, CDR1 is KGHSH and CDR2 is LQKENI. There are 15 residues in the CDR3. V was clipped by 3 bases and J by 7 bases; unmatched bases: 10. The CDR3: CASSPQTGGTREQYF. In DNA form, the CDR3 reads TGTGCCAGCTCACCCCAGACAGGGGGGACGCGGGAGCAGTACTTC.

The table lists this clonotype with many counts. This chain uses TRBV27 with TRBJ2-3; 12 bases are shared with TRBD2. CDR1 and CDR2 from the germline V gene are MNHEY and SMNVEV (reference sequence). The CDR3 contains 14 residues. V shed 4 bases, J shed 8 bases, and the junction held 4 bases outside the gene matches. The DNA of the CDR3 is TGTGCCAGCAGTTCTGTGACTAGCGGGAGTACGCAGTATTTT. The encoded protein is CASSSVTSGSTQYF.

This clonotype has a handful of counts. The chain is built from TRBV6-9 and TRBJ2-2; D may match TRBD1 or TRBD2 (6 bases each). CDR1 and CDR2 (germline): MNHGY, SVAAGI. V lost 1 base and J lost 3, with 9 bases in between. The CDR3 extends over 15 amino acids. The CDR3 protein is CASSYLEGDTGELFF. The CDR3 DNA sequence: TGTGCCAGCAGTTATTTGGAGGGGGACACCGGGGAGCTGTTTTTT.

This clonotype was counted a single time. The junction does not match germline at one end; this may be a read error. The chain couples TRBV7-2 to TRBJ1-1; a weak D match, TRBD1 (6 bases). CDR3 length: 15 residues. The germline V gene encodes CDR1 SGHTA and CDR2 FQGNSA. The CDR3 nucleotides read TGTGCCGGCAGCTTAAAAGGGGGGCTTGGCACTCAAGCTTTCTTT. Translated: CAGSLKGGLGTQAFF.

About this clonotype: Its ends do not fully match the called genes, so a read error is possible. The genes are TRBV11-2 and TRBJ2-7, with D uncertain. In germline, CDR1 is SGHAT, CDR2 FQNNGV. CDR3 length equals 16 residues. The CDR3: CANSLGQDPSIYEQYF. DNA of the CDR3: TGTGCCAACAGCTTAGGCCAGGACCCTTCGATCTACGAGCAGTACTTC.

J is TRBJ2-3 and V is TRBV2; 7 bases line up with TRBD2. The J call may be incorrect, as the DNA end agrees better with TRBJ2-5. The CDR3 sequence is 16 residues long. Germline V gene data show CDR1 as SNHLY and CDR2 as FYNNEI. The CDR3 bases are TGTGCCAGCAGTGAAGCATGGCTAGCGGATGGAGAGACCCAGTACTTC. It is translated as CASSEAWLADGETQYF.

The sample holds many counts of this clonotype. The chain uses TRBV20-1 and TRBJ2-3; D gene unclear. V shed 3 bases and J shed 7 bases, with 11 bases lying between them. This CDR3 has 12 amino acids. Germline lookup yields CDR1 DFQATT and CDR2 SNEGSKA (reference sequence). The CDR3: CSASGRFNTQYF. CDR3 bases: TGCAGTGCTAGTGGCAGGTTTAATACGCAGTATTTT.

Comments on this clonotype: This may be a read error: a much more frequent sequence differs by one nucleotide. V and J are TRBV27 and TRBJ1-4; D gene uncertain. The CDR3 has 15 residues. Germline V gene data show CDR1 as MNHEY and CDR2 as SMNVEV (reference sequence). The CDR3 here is CASSSFYEANEKLLF. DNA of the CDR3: TGTGCCAGCAGTTCCTTCTACGAGGCTAATGAAAAACTGCTTTTT.

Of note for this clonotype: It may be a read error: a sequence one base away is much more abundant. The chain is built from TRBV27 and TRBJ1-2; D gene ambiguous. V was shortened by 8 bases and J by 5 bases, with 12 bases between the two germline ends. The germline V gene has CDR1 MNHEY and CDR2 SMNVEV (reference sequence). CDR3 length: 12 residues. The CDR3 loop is CASVLSPYGYTF. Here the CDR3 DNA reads TGTGCCAGCGTGCTCTCCCCTTATGGCTACACCTTC.

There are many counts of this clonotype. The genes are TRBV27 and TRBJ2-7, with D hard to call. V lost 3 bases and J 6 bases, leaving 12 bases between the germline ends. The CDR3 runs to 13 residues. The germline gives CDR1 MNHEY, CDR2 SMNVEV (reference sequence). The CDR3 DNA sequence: TGTGCCAGCAGTTTCCGGGCTCCCCCCGAGCAGTACTTC. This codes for CASSFRAPPEQYF.

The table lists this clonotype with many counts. This chain's CDR3 is CASSFQGLSSTDTQYF. The CDR3 bases are TGTGCCAGCAGTTTCCAGGGACTATCAAGCACAGATACGCAGTATTTT. This chain links TRBV6-1 with TRBJ2-3, with 7 nucleotides matching TRBD2. This CDR3 contains 16 residues. Looked up from germline, CDR1 is MNHNS and CDR2 is SASEGT. Trimming took 5 bases from V and 0 from J; bases not matched to a gene: 8.

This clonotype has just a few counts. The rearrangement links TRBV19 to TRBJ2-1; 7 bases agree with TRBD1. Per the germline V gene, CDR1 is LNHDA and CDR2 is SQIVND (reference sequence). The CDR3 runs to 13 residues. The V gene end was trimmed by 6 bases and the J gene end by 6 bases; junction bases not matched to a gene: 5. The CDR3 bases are TGTGCCAGTAGAGGCAGGGGGACCAATGAGCAGTTCTTC. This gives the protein CASRGRGTNEQFF.

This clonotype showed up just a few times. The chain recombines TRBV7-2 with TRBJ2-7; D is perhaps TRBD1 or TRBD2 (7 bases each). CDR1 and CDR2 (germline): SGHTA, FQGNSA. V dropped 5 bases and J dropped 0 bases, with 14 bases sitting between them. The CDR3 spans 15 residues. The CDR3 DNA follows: TGTGCCAGCAGCAGAGGGGGGGACAGCTCCTACGAGCAGTACTTC. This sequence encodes CASSRGGDSSYEQYF.

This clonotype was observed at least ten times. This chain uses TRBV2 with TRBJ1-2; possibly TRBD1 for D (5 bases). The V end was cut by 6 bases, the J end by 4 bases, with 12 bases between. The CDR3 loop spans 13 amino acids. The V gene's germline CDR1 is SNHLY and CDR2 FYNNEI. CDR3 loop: CASRGTGGYGYTF. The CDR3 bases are TGTGCCAGCAGGGGGACCGGGGGCTATGGCTACACCTTC.

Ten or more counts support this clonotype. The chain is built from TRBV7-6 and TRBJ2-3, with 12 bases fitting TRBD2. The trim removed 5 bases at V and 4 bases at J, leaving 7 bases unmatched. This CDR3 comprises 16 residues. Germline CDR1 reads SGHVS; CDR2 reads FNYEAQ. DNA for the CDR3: TGTGCCAGCAGCCCATGGACTAGCGGGATGCCAGATACGCAGTATTTT. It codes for CASSPWTSGMPDTQYF.

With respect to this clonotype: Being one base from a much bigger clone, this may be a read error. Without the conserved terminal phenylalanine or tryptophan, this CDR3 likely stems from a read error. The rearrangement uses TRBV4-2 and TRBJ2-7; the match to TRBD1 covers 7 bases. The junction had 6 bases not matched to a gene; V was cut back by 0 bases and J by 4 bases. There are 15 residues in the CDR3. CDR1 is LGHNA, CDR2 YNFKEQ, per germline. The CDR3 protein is CASSQERTGQYEQYS. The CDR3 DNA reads TGTGCCAGCAGCCAAGAAAGAACGGGACAGTACGAGCAGTACTCC.

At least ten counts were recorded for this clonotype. The CDR3 DNA is TGTGCCACCAGCAGAGAAATGTCTATGAACACTGAAGCTTTCTTT. It encodes CATSREMSMNTEAFF. The chain uses TRBV15 and TRBJ1-1; no definite D call. CDR1 is LNHNV and CDR2 is YYDKDF in the germline V gene (reference sequence). This CDR3 is 15 amino acids long. Trimming removed 0 bases from V and 0 bases from J, with 8 bases in between.

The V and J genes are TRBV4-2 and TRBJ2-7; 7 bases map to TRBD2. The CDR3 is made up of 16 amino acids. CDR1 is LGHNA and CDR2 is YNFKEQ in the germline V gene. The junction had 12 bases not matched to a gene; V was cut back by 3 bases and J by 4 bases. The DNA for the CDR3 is TGTGCCAGCAGCCAGAGCGGGGCCAGGCCCCCGTACGAGCAGTACTTC. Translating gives CASSQSGARPPYEQYF.

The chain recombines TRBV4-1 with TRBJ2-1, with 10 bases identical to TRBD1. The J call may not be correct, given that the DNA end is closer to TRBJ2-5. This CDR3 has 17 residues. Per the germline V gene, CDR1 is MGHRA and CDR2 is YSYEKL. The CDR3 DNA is TGCGCCAGCACCAACTCGGACAGGGGGGTTTCCCAAGAGACCCAGTACTTC. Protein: CASTNSDRGVSQETQYF.

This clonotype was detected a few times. CDR3 protein: CATSDSLYEQFF. The DNA for the CDR3 is TGTGCCACCAGTGATTCCCTCTATGAGCAGTTCTTC. The V gene is TRBV24-1, the J gene TRBJ2-1; D unclear. From germline, CDR1 is KGHDR and CDR2 SFDVKD. V shed 2 bases and J shed 8 bases, with 6 bases lying between them. The CDR3 totals 12 residues.

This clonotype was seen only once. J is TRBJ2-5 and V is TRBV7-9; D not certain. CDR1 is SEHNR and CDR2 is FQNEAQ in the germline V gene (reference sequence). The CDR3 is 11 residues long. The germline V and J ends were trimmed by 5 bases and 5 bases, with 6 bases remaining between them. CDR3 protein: CASSPVETQYF. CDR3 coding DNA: TGTGCCAGCAGCCCGGTTGAGACCCAGTACTTC.

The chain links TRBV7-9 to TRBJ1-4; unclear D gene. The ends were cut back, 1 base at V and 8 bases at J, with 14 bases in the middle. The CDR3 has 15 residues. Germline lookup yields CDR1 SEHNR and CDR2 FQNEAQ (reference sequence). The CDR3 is CASSLGVSMGEKLFF. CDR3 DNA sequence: TGTGCCAGCAGCTTAGGTGTCTCCATGGGAGAAAAACTGTTTTTT.

DNA for the CDR3: TGTGCCAGCAGTGAAGCGCAGGGACTTCTTTACGAGCAGTACTTC. Protein sequence: CASSEAQGLLYEQYF. The chain carries TRBV2 and TRBJ2-7, with a tentative D call TRBD2 (6 bases). The CDR3 loop spans 15 amino acids. Germline values: CDR1 SNHLY, CDR2 FYNNEI. Trimming took 0 bases from V and 4 from J, leaving 13 bases between them.

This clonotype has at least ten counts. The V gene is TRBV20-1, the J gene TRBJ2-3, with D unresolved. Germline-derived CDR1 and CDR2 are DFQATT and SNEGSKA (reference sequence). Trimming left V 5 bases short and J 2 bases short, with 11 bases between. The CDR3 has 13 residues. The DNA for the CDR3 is TGCAGTGCTCGACCCTCCCACACAGATACGCAGTATTTT. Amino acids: CSARPSHTDTQYF.

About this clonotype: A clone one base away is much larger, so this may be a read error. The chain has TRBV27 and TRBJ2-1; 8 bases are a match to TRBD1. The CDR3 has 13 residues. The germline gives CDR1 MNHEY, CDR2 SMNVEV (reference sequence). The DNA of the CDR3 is TGTGCCAGCAGTTTAAACAGGGGGAATGAGCAGTTATTC. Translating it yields CASSLNRGNEQLF.

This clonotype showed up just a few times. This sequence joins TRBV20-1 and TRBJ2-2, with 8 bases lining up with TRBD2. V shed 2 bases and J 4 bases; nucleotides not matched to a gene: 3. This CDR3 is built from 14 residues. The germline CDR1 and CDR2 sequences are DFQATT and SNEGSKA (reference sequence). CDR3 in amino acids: CSARIAGLTGELFF. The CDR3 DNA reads TGCAGTGCTAGAATAGCGGGACTCACCGGGGAGCTGTTTTTT.

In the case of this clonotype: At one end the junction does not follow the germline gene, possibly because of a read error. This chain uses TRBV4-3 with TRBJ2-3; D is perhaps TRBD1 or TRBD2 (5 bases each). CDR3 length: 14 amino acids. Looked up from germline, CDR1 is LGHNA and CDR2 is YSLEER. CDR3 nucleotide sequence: TGCGCCAGCAGCCTGGGGGAGCAACGGGATACGCGGTATTTT. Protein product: CASSLGEQRDTRYF.

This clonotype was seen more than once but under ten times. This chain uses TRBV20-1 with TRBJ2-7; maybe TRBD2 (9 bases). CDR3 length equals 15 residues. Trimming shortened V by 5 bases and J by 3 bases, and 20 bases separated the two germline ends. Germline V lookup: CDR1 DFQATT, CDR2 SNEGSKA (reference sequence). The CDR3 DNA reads TGCAGTGCTCCAGGGGGCCTAGCGGGGCTCTACGAGCAGTACTTC. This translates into CSAPGGLAGLYEQYF.

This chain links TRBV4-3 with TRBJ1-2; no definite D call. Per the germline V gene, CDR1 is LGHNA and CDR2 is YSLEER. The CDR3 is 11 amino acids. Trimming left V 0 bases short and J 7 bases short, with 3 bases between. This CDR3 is CASSQDGGYTF. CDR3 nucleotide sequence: TGCGCCAGCAGCCAAGATGGTGGCTACACCTTC.